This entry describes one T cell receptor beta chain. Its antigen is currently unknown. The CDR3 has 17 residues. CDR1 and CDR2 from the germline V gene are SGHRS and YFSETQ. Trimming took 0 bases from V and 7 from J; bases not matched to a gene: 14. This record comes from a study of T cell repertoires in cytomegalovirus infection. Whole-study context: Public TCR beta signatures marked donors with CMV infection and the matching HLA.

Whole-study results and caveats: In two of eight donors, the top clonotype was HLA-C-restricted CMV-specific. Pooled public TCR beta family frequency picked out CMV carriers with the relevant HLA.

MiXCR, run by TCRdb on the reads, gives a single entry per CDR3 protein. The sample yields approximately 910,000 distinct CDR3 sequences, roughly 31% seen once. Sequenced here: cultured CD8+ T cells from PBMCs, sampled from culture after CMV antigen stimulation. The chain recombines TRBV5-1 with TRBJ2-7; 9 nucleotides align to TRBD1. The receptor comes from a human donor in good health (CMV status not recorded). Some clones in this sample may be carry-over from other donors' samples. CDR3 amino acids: CASSLGTGASGGEEQYF. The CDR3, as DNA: TGCGCCAGCAGCTTGGGGACAGGGGCGTCCGGTGGAGAGGAGCAGTACTTC.